Listed below are T cell receptor beta chains from one sample, sequenced in a study of shared clonotypes between healthy human individuals. Profiled with immunoSEQ multiplex PCR; TCRdb holds only in-frame clones, not every one. The sample lists about 2,500,000 clones, roughly 92% seen once, with over 0.12% in the top ten. Sequenced input: naive CD4+ T cells sorted from blood. These receptors all stem from a man between 18 and 35 years old in good health. The CDR3 runs from the conserved cysteine through the conserved F or W. Each record gives: clone size, V gene, D gene, J gene, CDR3 DNA, CDR3 protein. D genes are given only for firm matches. Size is stated for part of the rows, as once, few or many counts, or as a class when the clone is expanded.

.,TRBV4-1,TRBD2,TRBJ2-7,TGCGCCAGCAGCCAAGGGGGAGCGGGAGTCCCCTACGAGCAGTACTTC,CASSQGGAGVPYEQYF
.,TRBV7-9,.,TRBJ1-4,TGTGCCAGCAGCCGCCAGGCAGGGCAGAATGAAAAACTGTTTTTT,CASSRQAGQNEKLFF
.,TRBV12-5,TRBD1,TRBJ2-7,TGTGCTAGTGGTTTGAGAATCCCGGGACAGGGAACCTACGAGCAGTACTTC,CASGLRIPGQGTYEQYF
.,TRBV7-8,TRBD1,TRBJ2-7,TGTGCCAGCAGTATCACTGCCGGGACAGGGGACTACGAGCAGTACTTC,CASSITAGTGDYEQYF
.,TRBV6-1,.,TRBJ2-6,TGTGCCAGCATCCCTCCGTCGTCTTTGGCCAACGTCCTGACTTTC,CASIPPSSLANVLTF
.,TRBV6-5,.,TRBJ1-5,TGTGCCAGCAGTAGGGGACGGGAAATTAATCAGCCCCAGCATTTT,CASSRGREINQPQHF
.,TRBV7-3,TRBD1,TRBJ1-2,TGTGCCAGCAGCCAGGGGAGGACAGGGGCAGACTATGGCTACACCTTC,CASSQGRTGADYGYTF
.,TRBV7-2,TRBD1,TRBJ2-7,TGTGCCAGCAGCTTAGCCACCGGGACAGTCACCTACGAGCAGTACTTC,CASSLATGTVTYEQYF
.,TRBV28,.,TRBJ1-3,TGTGCCAGCAGTTTAGACAGGAGTCACCCTAACTCTGGAAACACCATATATTTT,CASSLDRSHPNSGNTIYF
.,TRBV9,TRBD2,TRBJ2-5,TGTGCCAGCAGCCCATCGAGCGGGGGTCTTTCTTCGCAGACCCAGTACTTC,CASSPSSGGLSSQTQYF
.,TRBV7-6,.,TRBJ2-7,TGTGCCAGCAGCCGTGACACTGGCGGGGCCTCCTACGAGCAGTACTTC,CASSRDTGGASYEQYF
.,TRBV10-3,.,TRBJ1-2,TGTGCCATCAGTGGGGGCGAGGGGGGCTACACCTTC,CAISGGEGGYTF
.,TRBV6-6,TRBD1,TRBJ1-2,TGTGCCAGCAGTTCCGGGACAGAGGAAGGCTATGGCTACACCTTC,CASSSGTEEGYGYTF
.,TRBV9,TRBD1,TRBJ2-1,TGTGCCAGCAGCGTAGCCCAGGGGGCAAGATACAATGAGCAGTTCTTC,CASSVAQGARYNEQFF
.,TRBV28,.,TRBJ1-6,TGTGCCAGCAGCTGGGGGGGCGCGTCTTCACCCCTCCACTTT,CASSWGGASSPLHF
.,TRBV10-3,TRBD1,TRBJ2-7,TGTGCCATCAGAGACACCGGGACAGCATTCCGGCAGTACTTC,CAIRDTGTAFRQYF
.,TRBV10-1,.,TRBJ2-5,TGCGCCAGCATTAGACTCGGGACAACCAGCCAAGAGACCCAGTACTTC,CASIRLGTTSQETQYF
.,TRBV5-1,.,TRBJ1-5,TGCGCCAGCAGCGCGGACAGTTTCAATCAGCCCCAGCATTTT,CASSADSFNQPQHF
.,TRBV7-2,TRBD2,TRBJ2-3,TGTGCCAGCAGCTTAGCGGGGAGGGGTGGGGATACGCAGTATTTT,CASSLAGRGGDTQYF
.,TRBV28,.,TRBJ2-7,TGTGCCAGCAGTTTCTCTACAGGGTTCTCCTACGAGCAGTACTTC,CASSFSTGFSYEQYF
.,TRBV6-5,.,TRBJ1-1,TGTGCCAGCAGTCGGATTAGTATGTTACCAGAAGCTTTCTTT,CASSRISMLPEAFF
.,TRBV27,.,TRBJ2-3,TGTGCCAGCGGGACCTGGGGAGCTGTCTTAGATACGCAGTATTTT,CASGTWGAVLDTQYF
.,TRBV7-9,.,TRBJ1-1,TGTGCCAGCAGCTTAGACCGCAACATAGCGAACACTGAAGCTTTCTTT,CASSLDRNIANTEAFF
.,TRBV30,.,TRBJ1-4,TGTGCCTGGAGAGGGCCGGGAAAACTGTTTTTT,CAWRGPGKLFF
.,TRBV9,.,TRBJ2-2,TGTGCCAGCAGCGTGCGGCCCCCCGGGGAGCTGTTTTTT,CASSVRPPGELFF
.,TRBV11-3,TRBD1,TRBJ1-2,TGTGCCAGCAGCCGGGACAGGGGGCCAGAGGGCTACACCTTC,CASSRDRGPEGYTF
.,TRBV5-1,TRBD2,TRBJ2-3,TGCGCCAGCAGCCCCGGGACTAGCGGGGCCCCTAGCACAGATACGCAGTATTTT,CASSPGTSGAPSTDTQYF
once,TRBV19,.,TRBJ1-1,TGTGCCAGTAGTGCTGACAGGAGGCGTACTGAAGCTTTCTTT,CASSADRRRTEAFF